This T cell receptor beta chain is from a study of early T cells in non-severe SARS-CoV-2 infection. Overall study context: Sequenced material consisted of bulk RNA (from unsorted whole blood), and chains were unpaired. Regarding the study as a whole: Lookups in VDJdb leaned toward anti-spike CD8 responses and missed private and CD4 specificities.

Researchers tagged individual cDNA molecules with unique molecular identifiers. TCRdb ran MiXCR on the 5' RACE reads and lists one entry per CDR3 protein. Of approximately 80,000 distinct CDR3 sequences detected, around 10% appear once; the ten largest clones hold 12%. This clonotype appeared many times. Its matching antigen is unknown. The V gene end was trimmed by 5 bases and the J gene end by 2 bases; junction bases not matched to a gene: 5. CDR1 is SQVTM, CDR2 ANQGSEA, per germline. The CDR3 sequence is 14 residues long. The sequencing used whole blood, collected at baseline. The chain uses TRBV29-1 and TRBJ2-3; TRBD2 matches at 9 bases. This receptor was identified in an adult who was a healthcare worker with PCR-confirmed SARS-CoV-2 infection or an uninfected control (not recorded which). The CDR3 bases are TGCAGCGTTTCATTAGCGGGGGCCACAGATACGCAGTATTTT. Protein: CSVSLAGATDTQYF.